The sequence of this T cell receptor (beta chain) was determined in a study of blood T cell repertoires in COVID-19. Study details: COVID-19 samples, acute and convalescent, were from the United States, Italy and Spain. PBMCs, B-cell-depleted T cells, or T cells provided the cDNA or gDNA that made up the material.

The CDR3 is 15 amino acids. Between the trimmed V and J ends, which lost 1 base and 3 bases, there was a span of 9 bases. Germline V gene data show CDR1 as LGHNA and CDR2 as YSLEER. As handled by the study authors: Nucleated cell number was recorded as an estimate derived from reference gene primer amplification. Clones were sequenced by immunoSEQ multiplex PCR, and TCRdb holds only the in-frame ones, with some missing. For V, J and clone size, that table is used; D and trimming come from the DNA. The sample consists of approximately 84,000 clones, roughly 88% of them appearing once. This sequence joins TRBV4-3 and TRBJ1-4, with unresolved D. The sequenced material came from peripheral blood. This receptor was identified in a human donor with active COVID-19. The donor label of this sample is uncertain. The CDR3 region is CASSQVGQSNEKLFF. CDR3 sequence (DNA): TGCGCCAGCAGCCAAGTTGGGCAATCTAATGAAAAACTGTTTTTT.